This T cell receptor (beta chain) appears in the sequencing data of a study of blood T cell repertoires in COVID-19. Study summary: T cells, B-cell-depleted T cells, or PBMCs supplied cDNA or gDNA.

V trimming: 5 bases; J trimming: 5 bases; junction bases outside the gene matches: 6. Germline assignment: CDR1 GTSNPN and CDR2 SVGIG (reference sequence). This CDR3 is built from 14 residues. Method: immunoSEQ multiplex PCR; TCRdb's copy keeps in-frame clones and lacks some. The data show 150,000 to 200,000 clones, 80% to 85% seen once. Sequenced input: PBMCs or T cells enriched from blood (not recorded which). This chain links TRBV30 with TRBJ2-1; TRBD2 matches 10 bases. This sequence originates from a man between 65 and 85 years old who had been exposed to COVID-19. CDR3 bases: TGTGCCTGGGCTTCCGGACTAGCGGACAATGAGCAGTTCTTC. Its translation: CAWASGLADNEQFF.